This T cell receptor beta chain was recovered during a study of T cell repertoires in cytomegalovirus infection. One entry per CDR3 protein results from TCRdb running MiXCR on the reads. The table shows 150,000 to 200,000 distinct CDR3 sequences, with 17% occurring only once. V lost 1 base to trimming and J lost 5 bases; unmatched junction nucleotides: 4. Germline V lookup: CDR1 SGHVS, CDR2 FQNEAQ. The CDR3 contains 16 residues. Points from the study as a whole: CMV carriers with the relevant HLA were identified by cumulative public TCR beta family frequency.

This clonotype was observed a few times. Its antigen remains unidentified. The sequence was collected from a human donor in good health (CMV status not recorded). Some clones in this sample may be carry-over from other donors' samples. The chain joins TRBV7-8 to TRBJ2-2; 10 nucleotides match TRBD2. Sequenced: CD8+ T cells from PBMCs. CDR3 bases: TGTGCCAGCAGCTTAGGACTAGCGGGTTGGACCGGGGAGCTGTTTTTT. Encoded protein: CASSLGLAGWTGELFF.